A selection of T cell receptor beta chains follows, all from one sample in a study of blood T cell repertoires in COVID-19. Clones were read by immunoSEQ multiplex PCR, and TCRdb kept only the in-frame ones, dropping some. The data hold 250,000 to 300,000 clones, with approximately 86% observed a single time. Sequenced: peripheral blood. These receptors were collected from a woman aged 18-35 years with acute or convalescent COVID-19. Both conserved end residues are part of each CDR3. Each record gives: D gene, clone size, V gene, J gene, CDR3 DNA, CDR3 protein. The D gene is left open where the match is weak. Size is stated for part of the rows, as once, few or many counts, or as a class when the clone is expanded.

D: .
size: .
V: TRBV30
J: TRBJ1-1
DNA: TGTGCCTGGAGTGAACTTTGGGGCGGCACTGAAGCTTTCTTT
CDR3: CAWSELWGGTEAFF

D: TRBD2
size: once
V: TRBV30
J: TRBJ2-7
DNA: TGTGCCTGGAGTGGGCTAGCGGGGAGCGAGCAGTACTTC
CDR3: CAWSGLAGSEQYF

D: .
size: .
V: TRBV5-6
J: TRBJ1-1
DNA: TGTGCCAGCAGCCTACGATCGGGACACTTGAACACTGAAGCTTTCTTT
CDR3: CASSLRSGHLNTEAFF

D: TRBD2
size: .
V: TRBV15
J: TRBJ2-1
DNA: TGTGCCACCAGCGTGACTAGCGGGAGGGTCTTC
CDR3: CATSVTSGRVF

D: .
size: .
V: TRBV9
J: TRBJ1-2
DNA: TGTGCCAGCGGGCAGACTAACTATGGCTACACCTTC
CDR3: CASGQTNYGYTF

D: TRBD1
size: .
V: TRBV9
J: TRBJ2-1
DNA: TGTGCCAGCAGCGTTGCAGGGGGTTCTGAGCAGTTCTTC
CDR3: CASSVAGGSEQFF

D: .
size: .
V: TRBV4-3
J: TRBJ2-6
DNA: TGCGCCAGCAGCCAGAGTCTTCTGGGGGCCAACGTCCTGACTTTC
CDR3: CASSQSLLGANVLTF

D: .
size: .
V: TRBV6-5
J: TRBJ2-5
DNA: TGTGCCAGCAGTTACGACCGGGGGTCAGAGACCCAGTACTTC
CDR3: CASSYDRGSETQYF

D: .
size: .
V: TRBV5-1
J: TRBJ1-1
DNA: TGCGCCAGCAGCTTGACAGGATTTAAAGAAGCTTTCTTT
CDR3: CASSLTGFKEAFF

D: .
size: .
V: TRBV19
J: TRBJ1-4
DNA: TGTGCCAGTAAGGGGGGGCCACATCATGAAAAACTGTTTTTT
CDR3: CASKGGPHHEKLFF

D: TRBD1
size: .
V: TRBV29-1
J: TRBJ1-2
DNA: TGCAGCGTGACGGGACAGGGGGATGAGGGCTACACCTTC
CDR3: CSVTGQGDEGYTF

D: TRBD2
size: .
V: TRBV6-2/TRBV6-3
J: TRBJ2-2
DNA: TGTGCCAGCAGTTACTTGCGGGAGTGGAACACCGGGGAGCTGTTTTTT
CDR3: CASSYLREWNTGELFF

D: TRBD2
size: once
V: TRBV5-1
J: TRBJ2-1
DNA: TGCGCCAGCAGGAGGGGGACTAGCCGCGATGAGCAGTTCTTC
CDR3: CASRRGTSRDEQFF

D: .
size: .
V: TRBV15
J: TRBJ1-4
DNA: TGTGCCACCAGCAGAGAATTGTACACAACTAATGAAAAACTGTTTTTT
CDR3: CATSRELYTTNEKLFF

D: .
size: .
V: TRBV2
J: TRBJ1-5
DNA: TGTGCCAGCAGTGAAGGGCAGGGAAAGGGATGGCATTTT
CDR3: CASSEGQGKGWHF

D: TRBD2
size: once
V: TRBV5-6
J: TRBJ2-2
DNA: TGTGCCAGCAGCTCGTTACTAGCGGGAGGGCCTAAGGTCACCGGGGAGCTGTTTTTT
CDR3: CASSSLLAGGPKVTGELFF

D: TRBD1
size: .
V: TRBV2
J: TRBJ2-3
DNA: TGTGCCAGCAGCGACCCGGTGGACAGGGGGTCAGATACGCAGTATTTT
CDR3: CASSDPVDRGSDTQYF

D: TRBD2
size: .
V: TRBV11-2
J: TRBJ2-7
DNA: TGTGCCAGCAGCTTAGATCGGGCTAGCGGGACCAGCTCCTACGAGCAGTACTTC
CDR3: CASSLDRASGTSSYEQYF

D: TRBD2
size: .
V: TRBV5-1
J: TRBJ2-3
DNA: TGCGCCAGCAGCTTGGCTCGGACTAGCGGGAAAATAGATACGCAGTATTTT
CDR3: CASSLARTSGKIDTQYF

D: .
size: .
V: TRBV18
J: TRBJ1-2
DNA: TGTGCCAGCTCACCATTGGAACGGAGTACTAACTATGGCTACACCTTC
CDR3: CASSPLERSTNYGYTF

D: TRBD2
size: few
V: TRBV12-3/TRBV12-4
J: TRBJ2-1
DNA: TGTGCCAGCAGTTTTTCGGAGCGGGAGCAGCAGTTCTTC
CDR3: CASSFSEREQQFF

D: TRBD1
size: .
V: TRBV28
J: TRBJ2-7
DNA: TGTGCCAGCAGTCCGCTCCGACAGGGAAGGAACGAGCAGTACTTC
CDR3: CASSPLRQGRNEQYF

D: TRBD1
size: .
V: TRBV9
J: TRBJ2-2
DNA: TGTGCCAGCAGCGCCGGCGGACAGGGGCACGGGGAGCTGTTTTTT
CDR3: CASSAGGQGHGELFF

D: TRBD2
size: .
V: TRBV11-2
J: TRBJ2-3
DNA: TGTGCCAGCAGGATTAGCGGGCGGGAGGCCTATACGCAGTATTTT
CDR3: CASRISGREAYTQYF

D: .
size: .
V: TRBV11-3
J: TRBJ1-1
DNA: TGTGCCAGCTCCGGGAGGATGAACACTGAAGCTTTCTTT
CDR3: CASSGRMNTEAFF

D: TRBD1
size: .
V: TRBV4-1
J: TRBJ1-1
DNA: TGCGCCAGCAGCCAAGATCTAAGGGGGCCGGGACCTGAAGCTTTCTTT
CDR3: CASSQDLRGPGPEAFF